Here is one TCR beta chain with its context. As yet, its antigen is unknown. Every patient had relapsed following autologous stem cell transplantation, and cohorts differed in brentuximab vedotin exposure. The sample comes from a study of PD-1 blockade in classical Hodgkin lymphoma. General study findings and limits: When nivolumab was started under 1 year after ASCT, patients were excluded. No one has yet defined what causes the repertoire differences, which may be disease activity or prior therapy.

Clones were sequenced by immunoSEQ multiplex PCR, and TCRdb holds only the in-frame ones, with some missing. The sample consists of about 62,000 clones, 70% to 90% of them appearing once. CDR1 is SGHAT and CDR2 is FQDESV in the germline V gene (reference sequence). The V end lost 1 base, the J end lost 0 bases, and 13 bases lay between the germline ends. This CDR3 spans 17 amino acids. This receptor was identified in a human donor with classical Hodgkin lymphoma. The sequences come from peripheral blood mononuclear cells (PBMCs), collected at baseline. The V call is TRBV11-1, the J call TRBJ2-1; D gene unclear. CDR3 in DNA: TGTGCCAGCAGCTTAGAATTGGGGTGGAGCTCCTACAATGAGCAGTTCTTC. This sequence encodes CASSLELGWSSYNEQFF.